These T cell receptor beta chains were read from a single sample in a study of post-analysis software for immune sequencing data. In TCRdb, the PCR reads were re-called with MiXCR into one record per CDR3 protein. The table records some 890,000 distinct CDR3 sequences, roughly 50% of them present only once. Input material: blood. These receptors were taken from a girl under 18 with multiple sclerosis. Both conserved end residues are part of each CDR3. A D gene is named only where the DNA matches it firmly.

TRBJ2-5 | TRBV7-9 | 15 | . | CASSLGWQHQETQYF
TRBJ2-5 | TRBV12-3/TRBV12-4 | 15 | TRBD2 | CASTSAGLHQETQYF
TRBJ2-7 | TRBV5-1 | 14 | TRBD1 | CASSPGTETYEQYF
TRBJ2-3 | TRBV20-1 | 15 | TRBD2 | CSALSGSAGSDTQYF
TRBJ2-7 | TRBV5-1 | 16 | TRBD1 | CASSFLLDRVDHEQYF
TRBJ1-1 | TRBV7-9 | 15 | TRBD1 | CASSLEGAQGAEAFF
TRBJ1-2 | TRBV5-1 | 14 | . | CASSLRTVGDGYTF
TRBJ2-5 | TRBV14 | 17 | TRBD2 | CASSPRLAGDGQETQYF
TRBJ2-7 | TRBV29-1 | 12 | TRBD1 | CSARQGDGEQYF
TRBJ2-5 | TRBV30 | 13 | . | CAWRSQPQETQYF
TRBJ2-1 | TRBV11-2 | 17 | . | CASSQAVVSLSYNEQFF
TRBJ2-5 | TRBV7-8 | 12 | . | CASSSLGETQDF
TRBJ2-1 | TRBV7-9 | 15 | TRBD2 | CASSPRGAPDNEQFF
TRBJ2-3 | TRBV12-3/TRBV12-4 | 15 | TRBD2 | CASSWTSGGARTQYF
TRBJ2-5 | TRBV9 | 14 | . | CASSVDRVQETQYF
TRBJ2-1 | TRBV12-3/TRBV12-4 | 16 | . | CASSPRDRHSYNEQFF
. | TRBV20-1 | 15 | TRBD2 | CSAYPFSGRVGEQYF
TRBJ1-1 | TRBV29-1 | 14 | . | CSVKGGLGNTEAFF
TRBJ2-1 | TRBV12-3/TRBV12-4 | 15 | . | CASRMGRRADNEQFF
TRBJ1-2 | TRBV20-1 | 13 | TRBD1 | CSAHTTGNYGYTF
TRBJ2-6 | TRBV3-1 | 20 | TRBD1 | CASSQVRQQGPNSGANVLTF
TRBJ2-3 | TRBV27 | 13 | . | CASRNRVTDTQYF
TRBJ2-7 | TRBV24-1 | 12 | . | CATSDAVGEQYF
TRBJ2-1 | TRBV3-1 | 16 | . | CASSSWRASSYNEQFF
TRBJ2-7 | TRBV20-1 | 15 | . | CSARFLEGPSYEQYF
TRBJ1-1 | TRBV4-2 | 14 | . | CASSHPTEGTEAFF
TRBJ2-1 | TRBV5-1 | 15 | . | CASSLGGRTYNEQFF
TRBJ2-4 | TRBV7-2 | 15 | . | CASSLGGMSGGIQYF
TRBJ2-7 | TRBV5-1 | 14 | TRBD2 | CASSRSGNLYEQYF
TRBJ2-7 | TRBV20-1 | 16 | . | CSARDRSRGFFDEQYF
TRBJ1-6 | TRBV11-2 | 13 | TRBD1 | CASSPGGISPLHF
TRBJ2-3 | TRBV5-1 | 16 | . | CASSWAPVAGSDTQYF
TRBJ1-1 | TRBV25-1 | 15 | TRBD1 | CASSVHQGAGTEAFF
TRBJ1-2 | TRBV27 | 15 | . | CACSFTPITGGGYTF
TRBJ1-2 | TRBV9 | 15 | . | CASSVAPTANYGYTF
TRBJ2-5 | TRBV5-6 | 13 | . | CASSMPPPGTQYF
TRBJ2-7 | TRBV20-1 | 16 | TRBD2 | CSASRPGGGSPYEQYF
TRBJ2-1 | TRBV27 | 13 | . | CASRPLGGNEQFF
TRBJ2-3 | TRBV6-5 | 13 | . | CASRGPAFYTQYF
TRBJ2-7 | TRBV7-9 | 15 | . | CASSLSRMGSYEQYF
TRBJ2-7 | TRBV6-5 | 15 | . | CASSYNIELNHEQYF